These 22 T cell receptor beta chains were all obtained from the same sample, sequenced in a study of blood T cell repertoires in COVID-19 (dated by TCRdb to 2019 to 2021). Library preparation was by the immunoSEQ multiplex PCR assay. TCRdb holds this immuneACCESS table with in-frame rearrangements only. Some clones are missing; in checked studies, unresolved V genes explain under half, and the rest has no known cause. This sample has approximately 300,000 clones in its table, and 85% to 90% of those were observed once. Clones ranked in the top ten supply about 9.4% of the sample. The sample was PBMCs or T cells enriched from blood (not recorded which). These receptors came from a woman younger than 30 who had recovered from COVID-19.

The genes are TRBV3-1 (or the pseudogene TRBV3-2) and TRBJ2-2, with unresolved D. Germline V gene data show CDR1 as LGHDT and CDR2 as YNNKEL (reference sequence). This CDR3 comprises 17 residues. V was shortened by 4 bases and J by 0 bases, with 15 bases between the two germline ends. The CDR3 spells CASSPVRPSSNTGELFF. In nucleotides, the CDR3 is TGTGCCAGCAGCCCTGTCAGGCCGTCCTCGAACACCGGGGAGCTGTTTTTT.

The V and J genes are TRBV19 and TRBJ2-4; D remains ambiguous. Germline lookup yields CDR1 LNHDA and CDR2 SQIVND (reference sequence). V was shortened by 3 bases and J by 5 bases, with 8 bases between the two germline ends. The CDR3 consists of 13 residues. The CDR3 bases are TGTGCCAGTAGTATTGGAGTGGAAAACATTCAGTACTTC. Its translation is CASSIGVENIQYF. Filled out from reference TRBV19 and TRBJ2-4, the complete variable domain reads DGGITQSPKYLFRKEGQNVTLSCEQNLNHDAMYWYRQDPGQGLRLIYYSQIVNDFQKGDIAEGYSVSREKKESFPLTVTSAQKNPTAFYLCASSIGVENIQYFGAGTRLSVL.

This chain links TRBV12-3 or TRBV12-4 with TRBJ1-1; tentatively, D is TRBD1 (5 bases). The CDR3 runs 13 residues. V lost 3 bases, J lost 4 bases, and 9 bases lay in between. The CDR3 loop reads CASSFMGGTEAFF. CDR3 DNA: TGTGCCAGCAGTTTTATGGGGGGCACTGAAGCTTTCTTT.

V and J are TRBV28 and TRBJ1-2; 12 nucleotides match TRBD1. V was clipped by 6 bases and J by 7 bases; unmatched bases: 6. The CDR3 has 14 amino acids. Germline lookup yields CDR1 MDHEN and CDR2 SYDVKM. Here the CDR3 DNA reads TGTGCCAGCAGCCCAGGGACAGGGGGCCCTGGCTACACCTTC. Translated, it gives CASSPGTGGPGYTF.

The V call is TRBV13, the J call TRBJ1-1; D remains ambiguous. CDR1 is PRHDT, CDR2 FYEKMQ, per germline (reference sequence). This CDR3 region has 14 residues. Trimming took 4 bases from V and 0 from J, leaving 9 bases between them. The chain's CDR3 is CASSSGSVNTEAFF. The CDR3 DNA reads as TGTGCCAGCAGCTCGGGAAGCGTGAACACTGAAGCTTTCTTT. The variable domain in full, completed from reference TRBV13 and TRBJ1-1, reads AAGVIQSPRHLIKEKRETATLKCYPIPRHDTVYWYQQGPGQDPQFLISFYEKMQSDKGSIPDRFSAQQFSDYHSELNMSSLELGDSALYFCASSSGSVNTEAFFGQGTRLTVV.

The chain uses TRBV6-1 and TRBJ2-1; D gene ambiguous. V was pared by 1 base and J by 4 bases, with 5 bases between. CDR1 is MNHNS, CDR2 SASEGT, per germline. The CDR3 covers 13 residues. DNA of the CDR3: TGTGCCAGCAGTGAAGGCCGGTACAATGAGCAGTTCTTC. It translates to CASSEGRYNEQFF.

CDR3 coding DNA: TGTGCCAGCAGCCAAGACGGGGCTAGCGGGACCTACGAGCAGTACTTC. Its translation is CASSQDGASGTYEQYF. The chain uses TRBV4-2 and TRBJ2-7; TRBD2 matches 9 bases. This CDR3 is built from 16 residues. Germline trimming cut 0 bases from V and 2 bases from J; bases unmatched to any gene: 5. CDR1 is LGHNA, CDR2 YNFKEQ, per germline.

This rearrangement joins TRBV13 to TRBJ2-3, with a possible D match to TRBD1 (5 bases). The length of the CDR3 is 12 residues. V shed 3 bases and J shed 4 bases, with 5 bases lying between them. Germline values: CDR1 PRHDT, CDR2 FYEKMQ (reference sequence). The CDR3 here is CASSFRADTQYF. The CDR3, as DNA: TGTGCCAGCAGCTTCAGGGCAGATACGCAGTATTTT.

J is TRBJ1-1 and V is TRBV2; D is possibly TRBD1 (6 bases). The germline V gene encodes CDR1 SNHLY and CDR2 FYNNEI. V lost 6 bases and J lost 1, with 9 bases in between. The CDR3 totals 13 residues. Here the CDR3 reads CASRSRGNTEAFF. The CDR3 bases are TGTGCCAGCAGGAGCAGGGGGAACACTGAAGCTTTCTTT.

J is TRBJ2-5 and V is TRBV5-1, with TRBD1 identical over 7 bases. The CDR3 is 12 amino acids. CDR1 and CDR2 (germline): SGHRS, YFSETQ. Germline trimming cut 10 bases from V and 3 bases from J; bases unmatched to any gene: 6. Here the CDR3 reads CASIGTEETQYF. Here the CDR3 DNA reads TGCGCCTCCATCGGGACAGAAGAGACCCAGTACTTC.

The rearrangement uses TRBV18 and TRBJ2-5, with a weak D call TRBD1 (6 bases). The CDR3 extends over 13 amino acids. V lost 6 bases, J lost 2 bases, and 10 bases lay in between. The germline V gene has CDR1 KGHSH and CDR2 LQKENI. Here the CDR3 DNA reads TGTGCCAGCTCGGGACACAGACAAGAGACCCAGTACTTC. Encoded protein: CASSGHRQETQYF.

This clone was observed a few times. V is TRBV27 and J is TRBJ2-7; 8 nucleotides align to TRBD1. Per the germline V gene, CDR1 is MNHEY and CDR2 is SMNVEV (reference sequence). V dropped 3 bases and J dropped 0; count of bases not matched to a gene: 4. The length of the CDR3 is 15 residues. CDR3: CASSFGTGDSYEQYF. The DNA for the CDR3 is TGTGCCAGCAGTTTCGGGACAGGCGACTCCTACGAGCAGTACTTC.

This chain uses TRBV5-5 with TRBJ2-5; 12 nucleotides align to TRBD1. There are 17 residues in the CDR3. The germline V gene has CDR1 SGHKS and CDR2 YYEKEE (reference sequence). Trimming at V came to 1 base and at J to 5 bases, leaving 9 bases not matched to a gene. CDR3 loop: CASSLTPGQGAPETQYF. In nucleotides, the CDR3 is TGTGCCAGCAGCTTGACACCGGGACAGGGGGCGCCGGAGACCCAGTACTTC.

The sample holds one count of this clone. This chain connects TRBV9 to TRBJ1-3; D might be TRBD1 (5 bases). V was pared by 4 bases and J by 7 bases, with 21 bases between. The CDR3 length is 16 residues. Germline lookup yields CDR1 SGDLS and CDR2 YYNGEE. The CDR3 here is CASSPNLGADGNTIYF. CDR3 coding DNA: TGTGCCAGCAGCCCAAATTTAGGGGCAGACGGGAACACCATATATTTT.

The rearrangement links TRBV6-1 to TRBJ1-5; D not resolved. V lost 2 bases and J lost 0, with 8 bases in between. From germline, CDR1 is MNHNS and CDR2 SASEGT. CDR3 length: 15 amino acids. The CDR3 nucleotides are TGTGCCAGCAGTGAAACTCCCTATAGCAATCAGCCCCAGCATTTT. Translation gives CASSETPYSNQPQHF.

The CDR3 bases are TGTGCCAGCAGCTCGGACTCCCCGGACACTGAAGCTTTCTTT. Protein sequence: CASSSDSPDTEAFF. The genes are TRBV6-5 and TRBJ1-1; D is undetermined. This CDR3 region has 14 residues. V was trimmed by 6 bases and J by 3 bases, leaving 14 bases between them. Germline CDR1 is MNHEY and CDR2 is SVGAGI.

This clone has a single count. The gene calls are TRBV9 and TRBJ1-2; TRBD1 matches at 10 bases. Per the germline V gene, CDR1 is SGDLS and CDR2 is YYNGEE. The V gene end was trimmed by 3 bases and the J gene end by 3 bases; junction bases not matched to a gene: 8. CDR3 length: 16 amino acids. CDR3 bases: TGTGCCAGCAGCGGGACAGGGGGGAACGGAGACTATGGCTACACCTTC. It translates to CASSGTGGNGDYGYTF.

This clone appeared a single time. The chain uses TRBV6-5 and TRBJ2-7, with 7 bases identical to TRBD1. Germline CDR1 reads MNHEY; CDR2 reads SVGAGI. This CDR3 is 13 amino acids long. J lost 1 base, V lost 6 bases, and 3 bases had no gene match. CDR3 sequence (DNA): TGTGCCAGCAGCGTGGACAGGTCCTACGAGCAGTACTTC. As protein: CASSVDRSYEQYF.

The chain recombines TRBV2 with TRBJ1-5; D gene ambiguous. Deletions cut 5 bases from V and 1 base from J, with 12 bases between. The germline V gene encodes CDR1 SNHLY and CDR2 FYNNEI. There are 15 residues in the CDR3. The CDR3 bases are TGTGCCAGCAGTCGATGGACTGAAAGCAATCAGCCCCAGCATTTT. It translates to CASSRWTESNQPQHF.

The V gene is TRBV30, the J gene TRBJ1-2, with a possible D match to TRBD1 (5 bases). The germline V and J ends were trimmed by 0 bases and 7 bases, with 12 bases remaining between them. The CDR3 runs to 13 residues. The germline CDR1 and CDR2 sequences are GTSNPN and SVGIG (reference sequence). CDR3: CAWSVVGGAGYTF. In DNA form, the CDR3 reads TGTGCCTGGAGTGTGGTGGGGGGAGCTGGCTACACCTTC.

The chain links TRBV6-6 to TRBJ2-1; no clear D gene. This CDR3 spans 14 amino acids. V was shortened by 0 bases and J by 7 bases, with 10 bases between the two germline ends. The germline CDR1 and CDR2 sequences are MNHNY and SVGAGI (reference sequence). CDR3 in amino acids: CASSYSPTTNEQFF. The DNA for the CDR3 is TGTGCCAGCAGTTACTCACCCACCACTAATGAGCAGTTCTTC.

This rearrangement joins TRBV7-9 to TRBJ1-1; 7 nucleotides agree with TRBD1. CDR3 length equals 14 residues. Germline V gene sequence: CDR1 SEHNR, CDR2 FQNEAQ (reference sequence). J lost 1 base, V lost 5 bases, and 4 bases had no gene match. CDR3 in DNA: TGTGCCAGCAGCCCGTGGACAGGGAACACTGAAGCTTTCTTT. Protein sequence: CASSPWTGNTEAFF.